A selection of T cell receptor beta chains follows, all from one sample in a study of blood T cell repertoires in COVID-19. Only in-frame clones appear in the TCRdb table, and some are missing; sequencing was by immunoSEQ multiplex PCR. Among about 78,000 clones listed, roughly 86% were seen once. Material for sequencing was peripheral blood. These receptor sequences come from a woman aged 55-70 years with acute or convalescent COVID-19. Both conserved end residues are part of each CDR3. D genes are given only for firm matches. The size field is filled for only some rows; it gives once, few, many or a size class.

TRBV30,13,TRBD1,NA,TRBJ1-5,TGTGCCTGGGGGGGACAGGTCAATCAGCCCCAGCATTTT,CAWGGQVNQPQHF
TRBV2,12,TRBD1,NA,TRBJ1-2,TGTGCCACGGGACAGGGGAGCTATGGCTACACCTTC,CATGQGSYGYTF
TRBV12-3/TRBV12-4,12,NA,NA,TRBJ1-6,TGTGCCAGCAGTTTGGGCTATTCACCCCTCCACTTT,CASSLGYSPLHF
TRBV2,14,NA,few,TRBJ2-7,TGTGCCAGCAGGGGCTCGCGCAGCTCCTACGAGCAGTACTTC,CASRGSRSSYEQYF
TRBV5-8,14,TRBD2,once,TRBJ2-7,TGTGCCAGCAGCTCTGGGACTACACCCTACGAGCAGTACTTC,CASSSGTTPYEQYF
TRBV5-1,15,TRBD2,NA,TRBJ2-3,TGCGCCAGCAGCTCGGGACTAGCGGGGGGAGATACGCAGTATTTT,CASSSGLAGGDTQYF
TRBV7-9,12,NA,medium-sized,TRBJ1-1,TGTGCCAGCAGCGTGGCAGGCACTGAAGCTTTCTTT,CASSVAGTEAFF
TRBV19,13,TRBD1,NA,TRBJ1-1,TGTGCCACCAGGGGGTGGCGGGACACTGAAGCTTTCTTT,CATRGWRDTEAFF
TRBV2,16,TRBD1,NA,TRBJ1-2,TGTGCCAGCAGTGAATACCGGGGACAGGGAACGAGTGGCTACACCTTC,CASSEYRGQGTSGYTF
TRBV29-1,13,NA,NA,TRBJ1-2,TGCAGCGTTCGTCGTACAGGGATCTATGGCTACACCTTC,CSVRRTGIYGYTF
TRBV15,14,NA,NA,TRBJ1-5,TGTGCCACCAGCTCGGGAGTAAGCAATCAGCCCCAGCATTTT,CATSSGVSNQPQHF
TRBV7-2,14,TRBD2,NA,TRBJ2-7,TGTGCCAGCAGCCGGACTAGCGGGGCCTACGAGCAGTACTTC,CASSRTSGAYEQYF
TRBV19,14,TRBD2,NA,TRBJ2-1,TGTGCCAGTAGCGAAGTGGCGGGGGTGAATGAGCAGTTCTTC,CASSEVAGVNEQFF
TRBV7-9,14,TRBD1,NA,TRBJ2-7,TGTGCCAGCAGCTTGCCAGGGGGTTCCTACGAGCAGTACTTC,CASSLPGGSYEQYF
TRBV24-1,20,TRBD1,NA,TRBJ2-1,TGTGCCACCAGCCCTCGGGACAGGGGGGCCGAAGGGGTAGCCCGCGATGAGCAGTTCTTC,CATSPRDRGAEGVARDEQFF
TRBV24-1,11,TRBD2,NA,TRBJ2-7,TGTGCCACCCGGGGGGGGTACGAGCAGTACTTC,CATRGGYEQYF
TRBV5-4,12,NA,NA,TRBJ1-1,TGTGCCAGCAGCTTGATGACAGCTGAAGCTTTCTTT,CASSLMTAEAFF
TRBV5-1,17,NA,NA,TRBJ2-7,TGCGCCAGCAGCTTGTCGGTGGTCGGGACAAGGTCCCTCGAGCAGTACTTC,CASSLSVVGTRSLEQYF
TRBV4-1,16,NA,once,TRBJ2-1,TGCGCCAGCAGCCAAGCAGAAGGAGGGGCCTACAATGAGCAGTTCTTC,CASSQAEGGAYNEQFF
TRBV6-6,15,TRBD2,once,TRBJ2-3,TGTGCCAGCATTTCGGGACTAGGGGACACAGATACGCAGTATTTT,CASISGLGDTDTQYF
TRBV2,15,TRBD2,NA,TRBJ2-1,TGTGCCAGCAGTGAATATGATAGCGGGAGAAGTGAGCAGTTCTTC,CASSEYDSGRSEQFF
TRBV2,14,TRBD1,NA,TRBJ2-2,TGTGCCAGCAAAACCGGGACAGGAGCCGGGGAGCTGTTTTTT,CASKTGTGAGELFF
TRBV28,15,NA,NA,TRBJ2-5,TGTGCCAGCAGTGACCCCGTGGGGCAGGGGGAGACCCAGTACTTC,CASSDPVGQGETQYF
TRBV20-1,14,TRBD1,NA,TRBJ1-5,TGCAGTGCTAGTCAGGGGGCGAGCAATCAGCCCCAGCATTTT,CSASQGASNQPQHF
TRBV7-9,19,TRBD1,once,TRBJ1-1,TGTGCCAGCAGCTTTGGTTCGAGGGGACAGGGAGGAGCGGGAACTGAAGCTTTCTTT,CASSFGSRGQGGAGTEAFF
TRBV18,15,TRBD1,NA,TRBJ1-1,TGTGCCAGCTCCGGACAGGGAGGGGAGAACACTGAAGCTTTCTTT,CASSGQGGENTEAFF
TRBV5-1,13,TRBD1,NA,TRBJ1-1,TGCGCCAGCAGCCCGGGGGCTGACAGGGAGGCTTTCTTT,CASSPGADREAFF
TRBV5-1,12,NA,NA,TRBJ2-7,TGCGCCAGCAGCCCCGGGGGAGACGAGCAGTACTTC,CASSPGGDEQYF
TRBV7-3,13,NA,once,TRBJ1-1,TGTGCCAGCAGCTTAACTGCGGGAACTGAAGCTTTCTTT,CASSLTAGTEAFF
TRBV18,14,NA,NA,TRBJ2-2,TGTGCCAGCTCACCACCGGCAGGGCCCGGGGAGCTGTTTTTT,CASSPPAGPGELFF
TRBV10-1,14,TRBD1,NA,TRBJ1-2,TGCGCCAGCATAAGACAGGGCGGTATCTATGGCTACACCTTC,CASIRQGGIYGYTF
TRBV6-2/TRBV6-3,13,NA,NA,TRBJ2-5,TGTGCCAGCACCCCGGCAGCGCGAGAGACCCAGTACTTC,CASTPAARETQYF
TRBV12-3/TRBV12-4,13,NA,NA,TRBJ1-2,TGTGCCAGCAGTCTGGACAGCGGGAGTGGCTACACCTTC,CASSLDSGSGYTF
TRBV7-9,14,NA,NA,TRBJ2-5,TGTGCCAGCAGCCCGGCGGGACGCCAAGAGACCCAGTACTTC,CASSPAGRQETQYF
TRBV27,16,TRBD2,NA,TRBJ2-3,TGTGCCAGCAGTTTAGGAGCGGGAGGGCCCGCCGATACGCAGTATTTT,CASSLGAGGPADTQYF
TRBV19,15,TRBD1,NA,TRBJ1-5,TGTGCCAGTAGTATGATGCCAGGGGGAAATCAGCCCCAGCATTTT,CASSMMPGGNQPQHF
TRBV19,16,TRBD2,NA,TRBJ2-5,TGTGCCAGTAGTGCCCCCGGACTAGTCGGTAAAGAGACCCAGTACTTC,CASSAPGLVGKETQYF
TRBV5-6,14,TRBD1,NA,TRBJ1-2,TGTGCCAGCAACATCAGGGGGGAGAGCTATGGCTACACCTTC,CASNIRGESYGYTF
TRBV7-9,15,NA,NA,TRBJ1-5,TGTGCCAGCAGCTTAGCGGGGGGATCTAATCAGCCCCAGCATTTT,CASSLAGGSNQPQHF
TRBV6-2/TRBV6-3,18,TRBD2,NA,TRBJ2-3,TGTGCCAGCAGCCCCCGGCGGGAGGCCCTCATTGGCACAGATACGCAGTATTTT,CASSPRREALIGTDTQYF
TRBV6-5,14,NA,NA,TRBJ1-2,TGTGCCAGCAGCCAAAGACACGGCAACTATGGCTACACCTTC,CASSQRHGNYGYTF
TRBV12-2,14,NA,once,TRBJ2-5,TGTGCAAGTCGCTTAGTTCTGGGAGTAGAGACCCAGTACTTC,CASRLVLGVETQYF
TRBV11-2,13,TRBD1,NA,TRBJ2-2,TGTGCCAGCATCGGACAGGGGCCCGGGGAGCTGTTTTTT,CASIGQGPGELFF
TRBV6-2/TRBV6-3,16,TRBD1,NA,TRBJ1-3,TGTGCCAGCAGTACCCGGACAGGGACCTCTGGAAACACCATATATTTT,CASSTRTGTSGNTIYF
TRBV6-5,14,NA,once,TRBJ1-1,TGTGCCAGCAACGACGGACAGCTAAACACTGAAGCTTTCTTT,CASNDGQLNTEAFF
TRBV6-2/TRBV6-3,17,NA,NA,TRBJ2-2,TGTGCCAGCAGTTACGATACGGTAGGGGCTATCACCGGGGAGCTGTTTTTT,CASSYDTVGAITGELFF
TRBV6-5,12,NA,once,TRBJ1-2,TGTGCCAGCAGTTACCCGCTATCGGGCTACACCTTC,CASSYPLSGYTF
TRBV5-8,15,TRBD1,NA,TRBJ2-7,TGTGCCAGCAGAACCCCCGGGACAGGCCAACACGAGCAGTACTTC,CASRTPGTGQHEQYF
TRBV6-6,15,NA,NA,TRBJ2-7,TGTGCCAGCAGCACATCCGGGACACTTTCCTACGAGCAGTACTTC,CASSTSGTLSYEQYF
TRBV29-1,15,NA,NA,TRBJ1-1,TGCAGCGTCGGAGTGGGAGGGGGGCTATCGCCTGAAGCTTTCTTT,CSVGVGGGLSPEAFF
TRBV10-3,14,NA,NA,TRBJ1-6,TGTGCCATCACATCAGGGGCCTGGAATTCACCCCTCCACTTT,CAITSGAWNSPLHF
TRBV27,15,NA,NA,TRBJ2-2,TGTGCCAGCAGCCAGGGACAATCGAACACCGGGGAGCTGTTTTTT,CASSQGQSNTGELFF
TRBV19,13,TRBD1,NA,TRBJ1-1,TGTGCCAGTAGTATGGCGACAGGGGGCGAAGCTTTCTTT,CASSMATGGEAFF
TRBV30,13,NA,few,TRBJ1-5,TGTGCCTGGAGTGGACAGAATAATCAGCCCCAGCATTTT,CAWSGQNNQPQHF
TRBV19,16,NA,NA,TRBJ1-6,TGTGCCAGTAGTGAAAGGGGACGGGGGAATAATTCACCCCTCCACTTT,CASSERGRGNNSPLHF
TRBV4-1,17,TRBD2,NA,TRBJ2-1,TGCGCCAGCAGCCAAGATAGGGGACTAGCCTCCTACAATGAGCAGTTCTTC,CASSQDRGLASYNEQFF
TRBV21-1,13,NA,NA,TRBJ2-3,TGTGCCAGCAGTAGGGGGAGCACAGATACGCAGTATTTT,CASSRGSTDTQYF
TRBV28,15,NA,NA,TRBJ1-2,TGTGCCAGCAGTTTATTCGGGGGGACTAACTATGGCTACACCTTC,CASSLFGGTNYGYTF